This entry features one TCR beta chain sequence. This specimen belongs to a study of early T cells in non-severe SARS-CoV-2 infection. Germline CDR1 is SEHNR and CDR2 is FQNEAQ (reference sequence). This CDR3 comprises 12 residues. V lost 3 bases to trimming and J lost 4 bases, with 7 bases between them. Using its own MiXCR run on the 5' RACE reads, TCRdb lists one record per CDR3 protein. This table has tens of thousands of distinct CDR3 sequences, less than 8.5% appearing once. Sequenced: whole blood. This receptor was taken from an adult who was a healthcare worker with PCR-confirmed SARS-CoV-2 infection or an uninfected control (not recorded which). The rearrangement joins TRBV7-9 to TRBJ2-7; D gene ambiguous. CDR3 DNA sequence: TGTGCCAGCAGCTTCGATGATTACGAGCAGTACTTC. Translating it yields CASSFDDYEQYF. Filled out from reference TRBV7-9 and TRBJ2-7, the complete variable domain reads DTGVSQNPRHKITKRGQNVTFRCDPISEHNRLYWYRQTLGQGPEFLTYFQNEAQLEKSRLLSDRFSAERPKGSFSTLEIQRTEQGDSAMYLCASSFDDYEQYFGPGTRLTVT.